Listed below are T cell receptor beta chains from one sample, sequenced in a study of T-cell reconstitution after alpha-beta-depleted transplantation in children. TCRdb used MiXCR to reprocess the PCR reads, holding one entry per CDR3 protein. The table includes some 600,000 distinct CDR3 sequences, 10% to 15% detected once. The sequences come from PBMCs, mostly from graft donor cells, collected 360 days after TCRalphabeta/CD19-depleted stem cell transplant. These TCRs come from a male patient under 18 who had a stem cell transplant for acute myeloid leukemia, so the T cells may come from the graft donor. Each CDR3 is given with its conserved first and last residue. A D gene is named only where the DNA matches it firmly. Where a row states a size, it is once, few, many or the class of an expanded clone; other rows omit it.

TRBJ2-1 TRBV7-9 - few CASSLDHYNEQFF TGTGCCAGCAGCTTAGACCACTACAATGAGCAGTTCTTC
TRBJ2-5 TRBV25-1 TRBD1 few CASSWTGLQETQYF TGTGCCAGCAGCTGGACAGGGCTCCAAGAGACCCAGTACTTC
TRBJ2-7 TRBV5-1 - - CASSTDPRRGEQYF TGCGCCAGCAGCACAGACCCAAGGAGGGGCGAGCAGTACTTC
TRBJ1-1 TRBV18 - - CASSPPFPGSEAFF TGTGCCAGCTCACCACCGTTCCCCGGGTCTGAAGCTTTCTTT
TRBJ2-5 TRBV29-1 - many CSVDPPGAQYF TGCAGCGTTGACCCCCCAGGGGCCCAGTACTTC
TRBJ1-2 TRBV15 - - CATSRGAREGGYTF TGTGCCACCAGCAGAGGAGCCCGGGAAGGTGGCTACACCTTC
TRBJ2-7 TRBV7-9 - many CASNGGKWEQYF TGTGCCAGCAACGGGGGCAAGTGGGAGCAGTACTTC
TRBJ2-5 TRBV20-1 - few CSARGYPQETQYF TGCAGTGCTAGAGGCTACCCCCAAGAGACCCAGTACTTC
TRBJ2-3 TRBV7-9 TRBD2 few CASSPQIAGGTDTQYF TGTGCCAGCAGCCCCCAAATAGCGGGAGGTACAGATACGCAGTATTTT
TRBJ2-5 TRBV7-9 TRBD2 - CASSVTSGETQYF TGTGCCAGCAGCGTTACTAGCGGGGAGACCCAGTACTTC
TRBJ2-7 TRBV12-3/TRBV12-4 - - CASSLSPGLSSYEQYF TGTGCCAGCAGCCTCTCGCCTGGGCTGTCCTCCTACGAGCAGTACTTC
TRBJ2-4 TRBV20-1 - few CSAPREAKNIQYF TGCAGTGCTCCTCGGGAGGCCAAAAACATTCAGTACTTC
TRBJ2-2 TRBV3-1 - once CASSQVAAANTGELFF TGTGCCAGCAGCCAAGTAGCGGCAGCGAACACCGGGGAGCTGTTTTTT
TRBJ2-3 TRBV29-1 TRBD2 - CSVEREGTSTDTQYF TGCAGCGTCGAGCGGGAGGGCACTAGCACAGATACGCAGTATTTT
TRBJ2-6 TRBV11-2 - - CASSLGSLAASGANVLTF TGTGCCAGCAGCTTAGGTAGCCTTGCGGCGTCTGGGGCCAACGTCCTGACTTTC
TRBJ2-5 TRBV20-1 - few CSARVSLTETQYF TGCAGTGCTAGAGTGTCCCTGACGGAGACCCAGTACTTC
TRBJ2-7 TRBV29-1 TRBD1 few CSAAPGQGAKEQYF TGCAGCGCCGCCCCGGGACAGGGGGCAAAGGAGCAGTACTTC
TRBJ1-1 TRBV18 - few CASSPGSVNTEAFF TGTGCCAGCTCACCGGGCTCCGTGAACACTGAAGCTTTCTTT
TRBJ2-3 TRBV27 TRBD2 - CASSLNGRAIGITDTQYF TGTGCCAGCAGTTTGAACGGGAGGGCGATCGGTATCACAGATACGCAGTATTTT
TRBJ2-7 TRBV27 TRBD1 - CASSFEGQGYYEQYF TGTGCCAGCAGTTTTGAGGGACAGGGATACTACGAGCAGTACTTC
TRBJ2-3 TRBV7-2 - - CASTLAQHWGSDTQYF TGTGCCAGCACCTTGGCCCAGCACTGGGGCTCAGATACGCAGTATTTT
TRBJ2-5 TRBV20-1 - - CSAGRARRGETQYF TGCAGTGCTGGTAGGGCCCGGAGGGGAGAGACCCAGTACTTC
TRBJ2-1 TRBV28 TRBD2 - CASSLRAGARNEQFF TGTGCCAGCAGTTTAAGGGCGGGAGCAAGGAATGAGCAGTTCTTC
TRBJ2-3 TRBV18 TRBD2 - CASSPKLAGPFTDTQYF TGTGCCAGCTCACCGAAACTAGCGGGGCCCTTCACAGATACGCAGTATTTT
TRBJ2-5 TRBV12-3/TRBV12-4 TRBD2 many CASSSPEAGARETQYF TGTGCCAGCAGTTCCCCAGAAGCGGGAGCAAGGGAGACCCAGTACTTC
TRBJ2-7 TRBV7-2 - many CASSLGALREQYF TGTGCCAGCAGCTTAGGCGCCCTCAGGGAGCAGTACTTC
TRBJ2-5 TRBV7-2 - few CASSWAYGGETQYF TGTGCCAGCAGCTGGGCGTATGGTGGAGAGACCCAGTACTTC
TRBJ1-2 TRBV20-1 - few CSATPGTPSFYGYTF TGCAGTGCCACACCCGGGACCCCCAGCTTCTATGGCTACACCTTC
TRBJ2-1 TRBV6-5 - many CASSYSNSWQDIYNEQFF TGTGCCAGCAGTTACTCGAATTCGTGGCAGGACATCTACAATGAGCAGTTCTTC
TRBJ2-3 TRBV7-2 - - CASSPPVYTQYF TGTGCCAGCAGCCCCCCCGTGTACACGCAGTATTTT
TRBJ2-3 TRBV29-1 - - CSVARAQTTDTQYF TGCAGCGTTGCCCGGGCTCAGACCACAGATACGCAGTATTTT
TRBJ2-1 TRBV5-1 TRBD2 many CASSSSSGRYNEQFF TGCGCCAGCAGCTCTTCTAGCGGGAGATACAATGAGCAGTTCTTC
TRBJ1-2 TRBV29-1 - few CSVSTGFNYGYTF TGCAGCGTTTCAACAGGGTTCAACTATGGCTACACCTTC
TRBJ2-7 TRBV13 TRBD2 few CASSLAPGLANYEQYF TGTGCCAGCAGCTTAGCGCCGGGACTAGCGAACTACGAGCAGTACTTC
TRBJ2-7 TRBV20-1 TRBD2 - CSAISGRAYEQYF TGCAGTGCTATAAGCGGGAGGGCCTACGAGCAGTACTTC
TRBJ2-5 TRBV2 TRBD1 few CASSRQGVNF TGTGCCAGCAGTAGACAGGGGGTAAACTTC
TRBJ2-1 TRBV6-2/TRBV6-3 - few CAIHSPRSQDDSYNEQFF TGTGCCATCCACTCCCCCCGCAGCCAGGATGACTCCTACAATGAGCAGTTCTTC
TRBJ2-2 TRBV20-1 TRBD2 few CSPRGVGGELFF TGCAGCCCTCGGGGGGTGGGCGGGGAGCTGTTTTTT
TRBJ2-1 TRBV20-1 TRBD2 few CSAPRPGLAGNYEQFF TGCAGTGCCCCTCGACCAGGACTAGCGGGAAACTATGAGCAGTTCTTC
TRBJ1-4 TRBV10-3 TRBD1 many CAIRGTGNEKLFF TGTGCCATCAGAGGGACAGGCAATGAAAAACTGTTTTTT
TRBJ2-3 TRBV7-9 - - CASAPVGADTQYF TGTGCCAGCGCGCCCGTTGGGGCAGATACGCAGTATTTT
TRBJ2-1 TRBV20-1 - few CSARVSRVSYNEQFF TGCAGTGCTAGAGTGAGCCGAGTCTCCTACAATGAGCAGTTCTTC
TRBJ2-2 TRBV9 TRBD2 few CASSARTGRLAGGRRSTGELFF TGTGCCAGCAGCGCGCGGACAGGACGACTAGCGGGAGGGAGACGGAGCACCGGGGAGCTGTTTTTT
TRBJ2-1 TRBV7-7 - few CASSLIQGEGNEQFF TGTGCTAGCAGCCTCATACAAGGAGAGGGGAATGAGCAGTTCTTC
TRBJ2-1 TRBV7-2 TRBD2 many CASSVILAGAYNEQFF TGTGCCAGCAGCGTGATACTAGCGGGAGCCTACAATGAGCAGTTCTTC
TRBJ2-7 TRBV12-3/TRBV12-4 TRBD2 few CASSSTGGAYEQYF TGTGCCAGCAGTTCGACGGGGGGGGCCTACGAGCAGTACTTC
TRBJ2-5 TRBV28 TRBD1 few CASSLRQGAFQETQYF TGTGCCAGCAGTTTGCGGCAGGGGGCCTTCCAAGAGACCCAGTACTTC
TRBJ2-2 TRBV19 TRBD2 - CASSPDRTSGSGELFF TGTGCCAGTAGTCCAGACCGGACTAGCGGGAGCGGGGAGCTGTTTTTT
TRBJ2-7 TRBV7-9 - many CASSLDPGPRGEQYF TGTGCCAGCAGCTTAGATCCGGGACCACGAGGGGAGCAGTACTTC
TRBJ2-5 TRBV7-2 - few CASSSSNMGSRMETQYF TGTGCCAGCAGCTCCTCAAACATGGGATCGAGGATGGAGACCCAGTACTTC
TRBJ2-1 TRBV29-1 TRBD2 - CSVGRLAPSYNEQFF TGCAGCGTTGGTCGACTAGCGCCCTCCTACAATGAGCAGTTCTTC
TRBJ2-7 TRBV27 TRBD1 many CASSFGDRAYEQYF TGTGCCAGCAGTTTTGGGGACAGGGCCTACGAGCAGTACTTC
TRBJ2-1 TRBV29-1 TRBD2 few CSVSTSGRGNEQFF TGCAGCGTATCTACTAGCGGGAGAGGCAATGAGCAGTTCTTC
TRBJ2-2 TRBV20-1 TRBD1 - CSARGTGTGELFF TGCAGTGCTAGAGGGACAGGGACCGGGGAGCTGTTTTTT